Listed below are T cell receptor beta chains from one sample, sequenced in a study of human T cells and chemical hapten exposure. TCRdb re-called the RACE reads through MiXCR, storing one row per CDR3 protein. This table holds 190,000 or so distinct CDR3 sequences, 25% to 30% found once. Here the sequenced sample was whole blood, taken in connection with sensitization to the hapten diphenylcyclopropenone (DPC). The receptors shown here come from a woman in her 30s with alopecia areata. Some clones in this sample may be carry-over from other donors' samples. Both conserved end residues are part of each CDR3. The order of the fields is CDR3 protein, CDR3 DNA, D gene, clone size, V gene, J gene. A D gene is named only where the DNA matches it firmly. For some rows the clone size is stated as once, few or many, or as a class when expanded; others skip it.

CDR3 protein: CASTDTDTQYF
CDR3 DNA: TGTGCCAGCACCGACACAGATACGCAGTATTTT
D gene: .
clone size: few
V gene: TRBV11-3
J gene: TRBJ2-3

CDR3 protein: CSVEWGGGLYF
CDR3 DNA: TGCAGCGTTGAATGGGGCGGGGGTCTGTATTTT
D gene: TRBD2
clone size: .
V gene: TRBV29-1
J gene: TRBJ2-3

CDR3 protein: CASSLEPPGFGQFF
CDR3 DNA: TGTGCCAGCAGCTTGGAGCCGCCAGGGTTCGGGCAGTTCTTC
D gene: .
clone size: .
V gene: TRBV5-5
J gene: TRBJ2-1

CDR3 protein: CASSPRMAYNEQFF
CDR3 DNA: TGTGCCAGCAGCCCTAGAATGGCCTACAATGAGCAGTTCTTC
D gene: .
clone size: few
V gene: TRBV7-2
J gene: TRBJ2-1

CDR3 protein: CASSPPGLADSCEQYF
CDR3 DNA: TGTGCCAGCAGTCCGCCGGGACTAGCGGATTCCTGCGAGCAGTACTTC
D gene: TRBD2
clone size: .
V gene: TRBV28
J gene: TRBJ2-7

CDR3 protein: CASSQGTATDTQYF
CDR3 DNA: TGTGCCAGCAGCCAGGGGACAGCCACAGATACGCAGTATTTT
D gene: TRBD1
clone size: once
V gene: TRBV2
J gene: TRBJ2-3

CDR3 protein: CASSSGGTATNEKLFF
CDR3 DNA: TGCGCCAGCAGCTCCGGAGGGACAGCAACTAATGAAAAACTGTTTTTT
D gene: TRBD1
clone size: .
V gene: TRBV5-1
J gene: TRBJ1-4

CDR3 protein: CSVEGGGIYGYTF
CDR3 DNA: TGCAGCGTTGAAGGAGGGGGAATCTATGGCTACACCTTC
D gene: .
clone size: .
V gene: TRBV29-1
J gene: TRBJ1-2

CDR3 protein: CSATRNEQFF
CDR3 DNA: TGCAGTGCTACTAGGAATGAGCAGTTCTTC
D gene: .
clone size: .
V gene: TRBV20-1
J gene: TRBJ2-1

CDR3 protein: CASSQLDRGFTEAFF
CDR3 DNA: TGCGCCAGCAGTCAGCTGGACAGGGGGTTCACTGAAGCTTTCTTT
D gene: TRBD1
clone size: few
V gene: TRBV23-1
J gene: TRBJ1-1

CDR3 protein: CASGRTGYNSPLHF
CDR3 DNA: TGTGCTAGTGGTCGGACGGGCTATAATTCACCCCTCCACTTT
D gene: .
clone size: .
V gene: TRBV12-5
J gene: TRBJ1-6

CDR3 protein: CASSPRVGGMNNYGYTF
CDR3 DNA: TGTGCCAGCAGTCCACGGGTAGGCGGCATGAATAACTATGGCTACACCTTC
D gene: .
clone size: .
V gene: TRBV12-3/TRBV12-4
J gene: TRBJ1-2

CDR3 protein: CATSRASGTGNNGYTF
CDR3 DNA: TGTGCCACCAGCAGAGCTTCCGGGACAGGGAACAATGGCTACACCTTC
D gene: TRBD1
clone size: .
V gene: TRBV15
J gene: TRBJ1-2

CDR3 protein: CASSSGSTDTQYF
CDR3 DNA: TGTGCCAGCAGTTCAGGGTCCACAGATACGCAGTATTTT
D gene: .
clone size: many
V gene: TRBV28
J gene: TRBJ2-3

CDR3 protein: CASSLRLENTEAFF
CDR3 DNA: TGTGCCAGCAGTCTTCGACTGGAGAACACTGAAGCTTTCTTT
D gene: .
clone size: .
V gene: TRBV28
J gene: TRBJ1-1

CDR3 protein: CASSLGDGRTDTQYF
CDR3 DNA: TGTGCCAGCAGCTTAGGGGACGGCCGCACAGATACGCAGTATTTT
D gene: .
clone size: few
V gene: TRBV7-9
J gene: TRBJ2-3

CDR3 protein: CSVVSGTGLQETQYF
CDR3 DNA: TGCAGCGTCGTCTCCGGGACAGGGCTCCAAGAGACCCAGTACTTC
D gene: TRBD1
clone size: .
V gene: TRBV29-1
J gene: TRBJ2-5

CDR3 protein: CASSPLSGETDTQYF
CDR3 DNA: TGCGCCAGCAGCCCCTTATCAGGGGAAACAGATACGCAGTATTTT
D gene: .
clone size: .
V gene: TRBV5-1
J gene: TRBJ2-3

CDR3 protein: CASSLLGTSGKHEQYF
CDR3 DNA: TGTGCCAGCAGTTTATTGGGGACTAGCGGGAAGCACGAGCAGTACTTC
D gene: TRBD2
clone size: .
V gene: TRBV28
J gene: TRBJ2-7

CDR3 protein: CSARGTLAGGTYEQYF
CDR3 DNA: TGCAGTGCTAGGGGTACTCTAGCGGGGGGCACCTACGAGCAGTACTTC
D gene: TRBD2
clone size: few
V gene: TRBV20-1
J gene: TRBJ2-7

CDR3 protein: CASSQDRTAYYTEAFF
CDR3 DNA: TGCGCCAGCAGCCAAGATCGGACGGCTTACTACACTGAAGCTTTCTTT
D gene: .
clone size: .
V gene: TRBV4-3
J gene: TRBJ1-1

CDR3 protein: CASSMDGRELFF
CDR3 DNA: TGCGCCAGCAGCATGGACGGCCGGGAGCTGTTTTTT
D gene: .
clone size: .
V gene: TRBV4-1
J gene: TRBJ2-2

CDR3 protein: CASSPNRDTAGQYF
CDR3 DNA: TGTGCCAGCTCACCCAACCGGGACACCGCGGGGCAGTACTTC
D gene: .
clone size: few
V gene: TRBV18
J gene: TRBJ2-7

CDR3 protein: CASSPLNEQFF
CDR3 DNA: TGTGCCAGCAGTCCTCTAAATGAGCAGTTCTTC
D gene: .
clone size: .
V gene: TRBV6-2/TRBV6-3
J gene: TRBJ2-1

CDR3 protein: CSVEVRGSYEQYF
CDR3 DNA: TGCAGCGTTGAGGTCCGAGGCTCCTACGAGCAGTACTTC
D gene: .
clone size: once
V gene: TRBV29-1
J gene: TRBJ2-7

CDR3 protein: CSASPPERETQYF
CDR3 DNA: TGCAGTGCTAGTCCCCCAGAAAGGGAGACCCAGTACTTC
D gene: .
clone size: .
V gene: TRBV20-1
J gene: TRBJ2-5

CDR3 protein: CASSSPLDEQYF
CDR3 DNA: TGTGCCAGCAGCTCCCCCCTGGACGAGCAGTACTTC
D gene: .
clone size: .
V gene: TRBV5-4
J gene: TRBJ2-7

CDR3 protein: CASSQRTGRGGGTEAFF
CDR3 DNA: TGCGCCAGCAGCCAGAGGACAGGCCGGGGGGGTGGCACTGAAGCTTTCTTT
D gene: TRBD1
clone size: .
V gene: TRBV4-3
J gene: TRBJ1-1

CDR3 protein: CASSLGAAGATGANVLTF
CDR3 DNA: TGTGCCAGCAGCTTAGGGGCGGCGGGGGCGACTGGGGCCAACGTCCTGACTTTC
D gene: .
clone size: .
V gene: TRBV7-2
J gene: TRBJ2-6

CDR3 protein: CASSGFLVETQYF
CDR3 DNA: TGTGCCAGCAGTGGCTTTTTGGTCGAGACCCAGTACTTC
D gene: .
clone size: .
V gene: TRBV25-1
J gene: TRBJ2-5

CDR3 protein: CASSLVSGSYNEQFF
CDR3 DNA: TGTGCCAGCAGCTTAGTATCTGGTTCGTACAATGAGCAGTTCTTC
D gene: .
clone size: .
V gene: TRBV7-2
J gene: TRBJ2-1